Sequencing of this T cell receptor beta chain was carried out in a study of shared T cell receptors in the human thymus. Germline V lookup: CDR1 LGHNA, CDR2 YSLEER. This CDR3 has 20 amino acids. V dropped 1 base and J dropped 0 bases, with 22 bases sitting between them. The method was immunoSEQ multiplex PCR; TCRdb's version includes in-frame clones alone and lacks a portion of them. The sample consists of around 68,000 clones, 90% to 95% of them appearing once. The TCR comes from a human donor. The rearrangement links TRBV4-3 to TRBJ1-5; no firm D call. The sequencing input was thymocytes. CDR3 sequence: CASSQGFLDGNPYSNQPQHF. The CDR3 nucleotides are TGCGCCAGCAGCCAAGGGTTCCTGGACGGAAACCCATATAGCAATCAGCCCCAGCATTTT.